This T cell receptor beta chain was identified during a study of T cells in Graves' hyperthyroidism and ophthalmopathy. Study-wide background: Peripheral blood collection took place at initial diagnosis, before any treatment.

In regard to this clonotype: Antigen unknown.

RNA transcripts provided the source from which TCR beta CDR3 regions were amplified. HTBI primers drove first-round RT-PCR of the TCR CDR3. TCRdb independently ran MiXCR on the multiplex PCR reads; one entry per CDR3 protein. Seen here are 300,000 to 350,000 distinct CDR3 sequences, approximately 14% observed once, and the top ten hold roughly 25%. The hyperthyroidism patients had all been newly diagnosed, and their disease duration was under 2 months. Their ages ranged from 18 to 65 years. The CDR3 is 18 residues long. After removal of 5 bases from V and 4 bases from J, the junction contained 19 bases not matched to a gene. Germline CDR1 is PRHDT and CDR2 is FYEKMQ (reference sequence). Overall study results and limits: The authors' 13 V-J model separated ophthalmopathy from stable hyperthyroidism. In the blood, most expanded thyroid clonotypes above 0.001 appeared as well.

The chain employs TRBV13 and TRBJ2-7; 8 bases line up with TRBD1. The sample taken for sequencing was blood. The receptor was isolated from a woman aged 30 to 39 with Graves' hyperthyroidism. The CDR3 DNA is TGTGCCAGCAGCCAGGGGAAGCTCCACCGGGACAGGTATTACGAGCAGTACTTC. Residues: CASSQGKLHRDRYYEQYF.